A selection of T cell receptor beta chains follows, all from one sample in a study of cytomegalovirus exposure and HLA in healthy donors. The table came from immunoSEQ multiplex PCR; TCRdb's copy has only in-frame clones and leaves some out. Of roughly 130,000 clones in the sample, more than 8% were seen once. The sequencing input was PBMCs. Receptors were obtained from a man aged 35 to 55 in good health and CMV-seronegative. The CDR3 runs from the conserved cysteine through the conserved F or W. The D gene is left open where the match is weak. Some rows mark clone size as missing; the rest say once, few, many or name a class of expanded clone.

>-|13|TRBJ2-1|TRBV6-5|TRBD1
CASTRDRDNEQFF
TGTGCCAGCACCAGGGACAGGGACAATGAGCAGTTCTTC
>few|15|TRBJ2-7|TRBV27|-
CASSLVGRSSYEQYF
TGTGCCAGCAGTTTAGTGGGTAGGAGCTCCTACGAGCAGTACTTC
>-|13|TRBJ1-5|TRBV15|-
CATGGNDYQHQHF
TGTGCCACCGGAGGGAACGATTATCAGCACCAGCATTTT
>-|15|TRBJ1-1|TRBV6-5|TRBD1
CASSYRGQGATEAFF
TGTGCCAGCAGTTACCGTGGGCAGGGGGCGACTGAAGCTTTCTTT
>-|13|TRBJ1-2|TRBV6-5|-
CASRAGGHSGYTF
TGTGCCAGCAGAGCGGGGGGTCATAGTGGCTACACCTTC
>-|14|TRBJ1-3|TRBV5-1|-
CASSQGFGGNTIYF
TGCGCCAGCAGCCAGGGGTTTGGTGGAAACACCATATATTTT
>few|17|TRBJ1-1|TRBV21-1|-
CASSPKKGKQGETEAFF
TGTGCCAGCAGCCCGAAAAAAGGGAAACAGGGGGAGACTGAAGCTTTCTTT
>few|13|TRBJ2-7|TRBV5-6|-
CASSGPQDYEQYF
TGTGCCAGCAGCGGTCCCCAGGACTACGAGCAGTACTTC
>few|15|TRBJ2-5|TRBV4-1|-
CASSSRQPTGETQYF
TGCGCCAGCAGCTCCAGACAGCCGACGGGAGAGACCCAGTACTTC
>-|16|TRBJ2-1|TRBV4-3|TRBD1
CASSQDLTGKNHEQFF
TGCGCCAGCAGCCAAGATCTGACAGGGAAAAACCATGAGCAGTTCTTC
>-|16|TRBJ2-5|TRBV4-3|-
CASSQGNGGAGETQYF
TGCGCCAGCAGCCAAGGAAATGGGGGGGCCGGCGAGACCCAGTACTTC
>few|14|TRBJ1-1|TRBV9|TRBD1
CASSGQGLNTEAFF
TGTGCCAGCAGCGGACAGGGATTGAACACTGAAGCTTTCTTT
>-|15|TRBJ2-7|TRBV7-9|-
CASSPQSGVYYEQYF
TGTGCCAGCAGCCCACAGTCGGGGGTTTACTACGAGCAGTACTTC
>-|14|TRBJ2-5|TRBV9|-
CASSLMAETETQYF
TGTGCCAGCAGCCTGATGGCGGAGACGGAGACCCAGTACTTC
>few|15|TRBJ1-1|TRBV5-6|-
CASSLARGLMAEAFF
TGTGCCAGCAGCTTGGCCAGGGGCCTGATGGCTGAAGCTTTCTTT
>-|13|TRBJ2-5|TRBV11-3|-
CASSRGWGETQYF
TGTGCCAGCAGTCGAGGGTGGGGAGAGACCCAGTACTTC
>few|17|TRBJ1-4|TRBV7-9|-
CASSFPRVATTNEKLFF
TGTGCCAGCAGTTTCCCTCGGGTAGCGACAACTAATGAAAAACTGTTTTTT
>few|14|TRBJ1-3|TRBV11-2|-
CASSLLASGNTIYF
TGTGCCAGCAGCTTGTTGGCCTCTGGAAACACCATATATTTT
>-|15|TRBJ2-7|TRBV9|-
CASSVGQGNSYEQYF
TGTGCCAGCAGCGTAGGCCAGGGAAACTCCTACGAGCAGTACTTC